A selection of T cell receptor beta chains follows, all from one sample in a study of blood T cells in healthy people across ages. TCRdb used MiXCR to reprocess the 5' RACE reads, holding one entry per CDR3 protein. The sample contains approximately 780,000 distinct CDR3 sequences, 20% to 30% of which appear only once. These sequences were also reported in another study, on T cells of mothers and their children.

Source material: blood. Every receptor here comes from a boy aged 10-17 years in good health. CDR3s include the opening cysteine and the closing phenylalanine or tryptophan. A D gene is named only where the DNA matches it firmly. Clone size is shown for a subset of rows, as once, few, many or a class of expanded clone.

d_call: NA; j_call: TRBJ2-1; v_call: TRBV2; clone_size: few; cdr3_nt: TGTGCCAGCATTTCCAGCAATGAGCAGTTCTTC; cdr3_aa: CASISSNEQFF
d_call: NA; j_call: TRBJ2-5; v_call: TRBV20-1; clone_size: NA; cdr3_nt: TGCAGTGCTCCTAGCGTTCAAGAGACCCAGTACTTC; cdr3_aa: CSAPSVQETQYF
d_call: NA; j_call: TRBJ2-5; v_call: TRBV11-1; clone_size: NA; cdr3_nt: TGTGCCAGCAGCTTACAGGCAGGGCGGATCGGCGAGACCCAGTACTTC; cdr3_aa: CASSLQAGRIGETQYF
d_call: NA; j_call: TRBJ2-5; v_call: TRBV2; clone_size: NA; cdr3_nt: TGTGCCAGCACTGGGGCGGGGTCCATGACCCAGTACTTC; cdr3_aa: CASTGAGSMTQYF
d_call: TRBD2; j_call: TRBJ2-1; v_call: TRBV5-1; clone_size: NA; cdr3_nt: TGCGCCAGCAGCCTCTCTGGGGGGGGGAGCTCCTACAATGAGCAGTTCTTC; cdr3_aa: CASSLSGGGSSYNEQFF
d_call: NA; j_call: TRBJ1-6; v_call: TRBV12-3/TRBV12-4; clone_size: few; cdr3_nt: TGTGCCAGCAGTTTGCGGGGGACACACCACTTT; cdr3_aa: CASSLRGTHHF
d_call: NA; j_call: TRBJ2-5; v_call: TRBV28; clone_size: few; cdr3_nt: TGTGCCAGCAGAGTAGCGAGGGAGACCCAGTACTTC; cdr3_aa: CASRVARETQYF
d_call: NA; j_call: TRBJ1-2; v_call: TRBV28; clone_size: NA; cdr3_nt: TGTGCCAGCAGCTTCCAAGGCTACACCTTC; cdr3_aa: CASSFQGYTF
d_call: NA; j_call: TRBJ1-5; v_call: TRBV12-3/TRBV12-4; clone_size: few; cdr3_nt: TGTGCCAGCAGTCGGCAGGCCGATCAGCCCCAGCATTTT; cdr3_aa: CASSRQADQPQHF
d_call: NA; j_call: TRBJ2-2; v_call: TRBV5-1; clone_size: NA; cdr3_nt: TGCGCCAGCAGCGCCCGCGAGGGAACTCACACCGGGGAGCTGTTTTTT; cdr3_aa: CASSAREGTHTGELFF
d_call: NA; j_call: TRBJ2-7; v_call: TRBV12-5; clone_size: few; cdr3_nt: TGTGCTAGTGCCCCATGGAGGGTTGAGGTCGACGAGCAGTACTTC; cdr3_aa: CASAPWRVEVDEQYF
d_call: NA; j_call: TRBJ2-7; v_call: TRBV7-9; clone_size: NA; cdr3_nt: TGTGCCAGCAGCGGATATTCGCCCAGCCCCTACGAGCAGTACTTC; cdr3_aa: CASSGYSPSPYEQYF
d_call: NA; j_call: TRBJ2-7; v_call: TRBV12-3/TRBV12-4; clone_size: few; cdr3_nt: TGTGCCAGATCGACACAGGGTAGAGACGAGCAGTACTTC; cdr3_aa: CARSTQGRDEQYF
d_call: NA; j_call: TRBJ1-2; v_call: TRBV29-1; clone_size: NA; cdr3_nt: TGCAGCGTTGAAGATCGGAACGGAAAGTTAAGTGGCTACACCTTC; cdr3_aa: CSVEDRNGKLSGYTF
d_call: NA; j_call: TRBJ1-1; v_call: TRBV7-9; clone_size: few; cdr3_nt: TGTGCCAGCAGCTTGACGCTGCAGAACACTGAAGCTTTCTTT; cdr3_aa: CASSLTLQNTEAFF
d_call: NA; j_call: TRBJ2-5; v_call: TRBV3-1; clone_size: many; cdr3_nt: TGTGCCAGCAGCCCTAGCAGGGCCCAAGAGACCCAGTACTTC; cdr3_aa: CASSPSRAQETQYF
d_call: TRBD1; j_call: TRBJ1-2; v_call: TRBV2; clone_size: NA; cdr3_nt: TGTGCCGGCACCAGGGGGGAAAATAACTATGGCTACACCTTC; cdr3_aa: CAGTRGENNYGYTF
d_call: NA; j_call: TRBJ2-1; v_call: TRBV18; clone_size: NA; cdr3_nt: TGTGCCAGCTCGAATGGGGGGCTGGATGAGCAGTTCTTC; cdr3_aa: CASSNGGLDEQFF
d_call: NA; j_call: TRBJ1-5; v_call: TRBV5-1; clone_size: NA; cdr3_nt: TGCGCCAGCAGCTTATCCGGGGCGGTAAATCAGCCCCAGCATTTT; cdr3_aa: CASSLSGAVNQPQHF
d_call: NA; j_call: TRBJ1-2; v_call: TRBV6-2/TRBV6-3; clone_size: few; cdr3_nt: TGTGCCAGCTGCCCGCTCTATGGCTACACCTTC; cdr3_aa: CASCPLYGYTF
d_call: TRBD2; j_call: TRBJ2-2; v_call: TRBV14; clone_size: NA; cdr3_nt: TGTGCCAGCAGCCAGCTCCTAGCGGGGACCGGGGAGCTGTTTTTT; cdr3_aa: CASSQLLAGTGELFF
d_call: NA; j_call: TRBJ2-5; v_call: TRBV6-1; clone_size: NA; cdr3_nt: TGTGCCAGCACCCGGGACAGCGCTTTGGGGACTTACCAAGAGACCCAGTACTTC; cdr3_aa: CASTRDSALGTYQETQYF
d_call: NA; j_call: TRBJ2-7; v_call: TRBV6-2/TRBV6-3; clone_size: NA; cdr3_nt: TGTGCCAGCAGTTCCACAAATCCCTACGAGCAGTACTTC; cdr3_aa: CASSSTNPYEQYF
d_call: TRBD2; j_call: TRBJ2-2; v_call: TRBV12-3/TRBV12-4; clone_size: NA; cdr3_nt: TGTGCCAGCAGTTATGGACTAGCGGGGGCGACCGGGGAGCCGTTTTTT; cdr3_aa: CASSYGLAGATGEPFF
d_call: NA; j_call: TRBJ1-2; v_call: TRBV20-1; clone_size: few; cdr3_nt: TGCAGTGCTGACCCGGAGGGAGGGTCAGACTATGGCTACACCTTC; cdr3_aa: CSADPEGGSDYGYTF